Each of the 32 T cell receptor beta chains below was sequenced from the same sample in a study of blood T cell repertoires in COVID-19. Data came from immunoSEQ multiplex PCR; TCRdb stores just in-frame clones and leaves some out. The table includes hundreds of thousands of clones, around three quarters detected once. Sequenced sample: peripheral blood. Every receptor here comes from a woman of 80 years or more with acute or convalescent COVID-19.

The table lists this clone with a few counts. V gene TRBV7-2 combines with J gene TRBJ2-3, with TRBD2 identical over 16 bases. The CDR3 covers 16 residues. CDR1 and CDR2 from the germline V gene are SGHTA and FQGNSA. J lost 4 bases, V lost 5 bases, and 3 bases had no gene match. The DNA for the CDR3 is TGTGCCAGCAGCCCGGGACTAGCGGGAGGGGCAGATACGCAGTATTTT. Translation gives CASSPGLAGGADTQYF.

The V gene is TRBV4-1, the J gene TRBJ2-2; TRBD1 is a possible D gene (8 bases). V lost 3 bases and J 4 bases, leaving 15 bases between the germline ends. The germline gives CDR1 MGHRA, CDR2 YSYEKL. The CDR3 contains 16 residues. Here the CDR3 DNA reads TGCGCCAGCAGCCACTACACAGGGGGGGTCACCGGGGAGCTGTTTTTT. Its translation: CASSHYTGGVTGELFF.

The CDR3 DNA is TGTGCCAGCAGCTCCACCTCGCCGGGACTCTGGAAAGCTAGCACAGATACGCAGTATTTT. It yields the protein CASSSTSPGLWKASTDTQYF. J is TRBJ2-3 and V is TRBV3-1 (or the pseudogene TRBV3-2); D possibly corresponds to TRBD2 (6 bases). V lost 5 bases, J lost 0 bases, and 27 bases lay in between. Germline values: CDR1 LGHDT, CDR2 YNNKEL (reference sequence). The length of the CDR3 is 20 residues.

The rearrangement links TRBV11-2 to TRBJ1-1; weak D call: TRBD1 (5 bases). V was pared by 5 bases and J by 2 bases, with 9 bases between. This CDR3 is 13 amino acids long. Germline V gene data show CDR1 as SGHAT and CDR2 as FQNNGV. The CDR3 region is CASSRDFNTEAFF. The CDR3 DNA sequence: TGTGCCAGCAGCCGGGACTTCAACACTGAAGCTTTCTTT.

The V gene is TRBV27, the J gene TRBJ2-3, with 10 bases that match TRBD2. V dropped 5 bases and J dropped 4; count of bases not matched to a gene: 9. The CDR3 runs to 16 residues. Germline V gene sequence: CDR1 MNHEY, CDR2 SMNVEV (reference sequence). CDR3 amino acids: CASSPLLAGNADTQYF. Written as DNA, the CDR3 is TGTGCCAGCAGTCCCCTACTAGCGGGAAATGCAGATACGCAGTATTTT.

J is TRBJ2-7 and V is TRBV13; D gene ambiguous. Trimming took 0 bases from V and 0 from J, leaving 3 bases between them. Germline loops: CDR1 PRHDT, CDR2 FYEKMQ (reference sequence). This CDR3 has 13 amino acids. CDR3 nucleotide sequence: TGTGCCAGCAGCTTAGGCAACTCCTACGAGCAGTACTTC. It is translated as CASSLGNSYEQYF. Filled out from reference TRBV13 and TRBJ2-7, the complete variable domain reads AAGVIQSPRHLIKEKRETATLKCYPIPRHDTVYWYQQGPGQDPQFLISFYEKMQSDKGSIPDRFSAQQFSDYHSELNMSSLELGDSALYFCASSLGNSYEQYFGPGTRLTVT.

J is TRBJ2-1 and V is TRBV5-1; the match to TRBD1 covers 9 bases. The CDR3 is made up of 17 amino acids. Germline-derived CDR1 and CDR2 are SGHRS and YFSETQ. The V segment lost 4 bases and the J segment 2 bases; nucleotides outside the gene matches: 10. CDR3 nucleotides: TGCGCCAGCAGCCCGACAACAGGGGGCCCCCCCTACAATGAGCAGTTCTTC. Residues: CASSPTTGGPPYNEQFF. Complete variable domain (other parts from reference TRBV5-1 and TRBJ2-1): KAGVTQTPRYLIKTRGQQVTLSCSPISGHRSVSWYQQTPGQGLQFLFEYFSETQRNKGNFPGRFSGRQFSNSRSEMNVSTLELGDSALYLCASSPTTGGPPYNEQFFGPGTRLTVL.

The chain joins TRBV6-5 to TRBJ1-1, with TRBD1 matching 9 bases. This CDR3 comprises 14 residues. Germline V CDR1 and CDR2: MNHEY, SVGAGI. V dropped 7 bases and J dropped 5; count of bases not matched to a gene: 8. For the CDR3, the DNA is TGTGCCAGCACCCTCGGGACAGGGAGGACTGAAGCTTTCTTT. It yields the protein CASTLGTGRTEAFF.

The rearrangement joins TRBV6-2 or TRBV6-3 to TRBJ1-2; a weak D match, TRBD1 (6 bases). The V and J ends lost 4 bases and 12 bases respectively, with 12 bases between them. Germline loops: CDR1 MNHEY, CDR2 SVGEGT. The CDR3 spans 11 residues. The CDR3 DNA is TGTGCCAGCAGTTCCGTCGGACAGCACACCTTC. This sequence encodes CASSSVGQHTF.

The rearrangement links TRBV11-2 to TRBJ1-2, with 9 bases aligning to TRBD1. Germline V lookup: CDR1 SGHAT, CDR2 FQNNGV. V was pared by 1 base and J by 8 bases, with 2 bases of the junction left unmatched. The CDR3 is 13 amino acids. CDR3 in amino acids: CASSLGTGVGYTF. The CDR3 DNA reads TGTGCCAGCAGCTTAGGGACAGGGGTAGGCTACACCTTC.

The CDR3 DNA sequence: TGTGCCAGCAGCAAAACATCAGCTAACTATGGCTACACCTTC. Its protein product is CASSKTSANYGYTF. The rearrangement uses TRBV6-5 and TRBJ1-2; D unresolved. The CDR3 contains 14 residues. V was shortened by 6 bases and J by 0 bases, with 11 bases between the two germline ends. Germline V gene sequence: CDR1 MNHEY, CDR2 SVGAGI.

The chain recombines TRBV12-3 or TRBV12-4 with TRBJ2-7; the D gene is possibly TRBD2 (6 bases). Trimming removed 3 bases from V and 3 bases from J, with 6 bases in between. The CDR3 has 12 residues. The DNA for the CDR3 is TGTGCCAGCAGTTTGGAGGGCTACGAGCAGTACTTC. Its translation: CASSLEGYEQYF.

This clone appeared a few times. V and J are TRBV6-6 and TRBJ1-2; D uncertain. This CDR3 spans 13 amino acids. CDR1 and CDR2 from the germline V gene are MNHNY and SVGAGI (reference sequence). Trimming removed 2 bases at V and 6 bases at J, with 10 bases between. CDR3 residues: CASSYAQANGYTF. CDR3 DNA sequence: TGTGCCAGCAGTTACGCTCAGGCGAATGGCTACACCTTC.

J is TRBJ2-4 and V is TRBV30; D is perhaps TRBD2 (6 bases). The CDR3 extends over 14 amino acids. Germline assignment: CDR1 GTSNPN and CDR2 SVGIG (reference sequence). The V gene lost 2 bases and the J gene lost 3 bases, with 11 bases spanning the gap. This CDR3 reads CAWSLPGVKNIQYF. For the CDR3, the DNA is TGTGCCTGGAGTCTCCCGGGAGTCAAAAACATTCAGTACTTC.

V and J are TRBV11-2 and TRBJ2-5, with D uncertain. Trimming cost V 1 base and J 2 bases, with 8 bases left between them. Germline CDR1 SGHAT, CDR2 FQNNGV. The CDR3 is 14 amino acids. CDR3 in DNA: TGTGCCAGCAGCTTAGGACTCCGACAAGAGACCCAGTACTTC. It encodes CASSLGLRQETQYF.

The V call is TRBV7-9, the J call TRBJ1-6; a weak D match, TRBD1 (5 bases). CDR1 is SEHNR and CDR2 is FQNEAQ in the germline V gene (reference sequence). V was pared by 0 bases and J by 10 bases, with 10 bases between. This CDR3 has 14 amino acids. In DNA form, the CDR3 reads TGTGCCAGCAGCTTAGCGCGGAGGGGATCACCCCTCCACTTT. This gives the protein CASSLARRGSPLHF.

V gene TRBV6-4 combines with J gene TRBJ2-3, with 8 bases identical to TRBD2. Germline CDR1 is MRHNA and CDR2 is SNTAGT. The V segment lost 5 bases and the J segment 4 bases; nucleotides outside the gene matches: 11. The CDR3 is 16 residues long. CDR3 residues: CASSLEGLGGPDTQYF. CDR3 nucleotides: TGTGCCAGCAGTTTAGAGGGACTAGGAGGCCCAGATACGCAGTATTTT.

The table lists this clone with a few counts. The chain couples TRBV7-2 to TRBJ2-5, with 12 bases lining up with TRBD1. V gave up 5 bases and J gave up 5 bases; unmatched junction bases: 6. CDR1 and CDR2 from the germline V gene are SGHTA and FQGNSA. The CDR3 is 15 amino acids. The DNA of the CDR3 is TGTGCCAGCAGCCTGGGACAGGGGGCCCATGAGACCCAGTACTTC. As protein: CASSLGQGAHETQYF.

V usage is TRBV5-1 and J usage is TRBJ1-1, with 7 bases that match TRBD1. The germline CDR1 and CDR2 sequences are SGHRS and YFSETQ. V shed 7 bases, J shed 5 bases, and the junction held 17 bases outside the gene matches. The CDR3 has 16 amino acids. CDR3 bases: TGCGCCAGCTCTCGGTCTGTCCGGGACAGTGGGACTGAAGCTTTCTTT. It encodes CASSRSVRDSGTEAFF.

The chain combines TRBV2 with TRBJ1-1; TRBD1 agrees at 7 bases. This CDR3 has 16 residues. Germline CDR1 is SNHLY and CDR2 is FYNNEI. The junction had 8 bases not matched to a gene; V was cut back by 4 bases and J by 0 bases. The CDR3 reads CASSGNTQGLNTEAFF. The CDR3 DNA follows: TGTGCCAGCAGTGGGAACACACAGGGGTTGAACACTGAAGCTTTCTTT.

The rearrangement links TRBV11-2 to TRBJ1-6, with TRBD1 matching over 7 bases. Germline trimming cut 3 bases from V and 2 bases from J; bases unmatched to any gene: 7. This CDR3 region has 17 residues. The germline V gene has CDR1 SGHAT and CDR2 FQNNGV. The CDR3 region is CASSFIVGTAYNSPLHF. CDR3 nucleotide sequence: TGTGCCAGCAGCTTTATAGTGGGGACAGCCTATAATTCACCCCTCCACTTT. The complete variable domain, with remaining parts taken from reference TRBV11-2 and TRBJ1-6, reads EAGVAQSPRYKIIEKRQSVAFWCNPISGHATLYWYQQILGQGPKLLIQFQNNGVVDDSQLPKDRFSAERLKGVDSTLKIQPAKLEDSAVYLCASSFIVGTAYNSPLHFGNGTRLTVT.

The J gene is TRBJ2-7, the V gene TRBV6-2 or TRBV6-3; 10 nucleotides align to TRBD2. There are 18 residues in the CDR3. J was trimmed by 3 bases and V by 2 bases; bases with no gene match: 13. Germline CDR1 and CDR2: MNHEY and SVGEGT. The CDR3 loop reads CASSYRSSGSIRSYEQYF. The CDR3 bases are TGTGCCAGCAGTTACCGCTCTAGCGGGAGCATTAGAAGCTACGAGCAGTACTTC.

The chain carries TRBV6-6 and TRBJ1-5, with 10 bases that match TRBD1. Germline CDR1 MNHNY, CDR2 SVGAGI (reference sequence). V lost 5 bases, J lost 6 bases, and 4 bases stayed unmatched. The CDR3 spans 14 residues. CDR3 DNA sequence: TGTGCCAGCAGTCAACGACAGGGGGCTCAGCCCCAGCATTTT. This encodes CASSQRQGAQPQHF.

The chain recombines TRBV5-6 with TRBJ2-2, with a tentative D call TRBD2 (5 bases). From germline, CDR1 is SGHDT and CDR2 YYEEEE. CDR3 length: 16 amino acids. Trimming stripped 0 bases from V and 3 bases from J, with 12 bases between. The CDR3 protein is CASSLGLPTDTGELFF. CDR3 nucleotides: TGTGCCAGCAGCTTGGGACTACCCACGGACACCGGGGAGCTGTTTTTT.

The rearrangement uses TRBV12-3 or TRBV12-4 and TRBJ1-1; 9 positions agree with TRBD1. The CDR3 covers 13 residues. Losses at the gene ends were 6 bases for V and 1 base for J; bases not matched to a gene: 0. CDR3 loop: CASRGQGNTEAFF. CDR3 DNA sequence: TGTGCCAGCAGGGGACAGGGGAACACTGAAGCTTTCTTT.

This clone came up a few times. This chain joins TRBV21-1 and TRBJ2-1; the table's TRBD2 call for D was not verified on the DNA. TRBV21-1 is a pseudogene segment. The CDR3 sequence is 10 residues long. The CDR3 loop is CASVVGGRFF. In DNA form, the CDR3 reads TGTGCCAGCGTGGTGGGAGGGCGGTTCTTC.

This clone was picked up one time. The chain joins TRBV30 to TRBJ2-2; D is possibly TRBD1 (5 bases). Germline CDR1 reads GTSNPN; CDR2 reads SVGIG (reference sequence). The CDR3 has 13 amino acids. The germline V and J ends were trimmed by 2 bases and 5 bases, with 9 bases remaining between them. Here the CDR3 reads CAWSQGETGELFF. The CDR3, as DNA: TGTGCCTGGAGTCAAGGGGAAACCGGGGAGCTGTTTTTT. The full variable domain, in which reference TRBV30 and TRBJ2-2 provide the parts outside the CDR3, is SQTIHQWPATLVQPVGSPLSLECTVEGTSNPNLYWYRQAAGRGLQLLFYSVGIGQISSEVPQNLSASRPQDRQFILSSKKLLLSDSGFYLCAWSQGETGELFFGEGSRLTVL.

The chain has TRBV19 and TRBJ1-1; D is uncertain. The germline CDR1 and CDR2 sequences are LNHDA and SQIVND (reference sequence). CDR3 length: 15 residues. V was cut by 3 bases and J by 7 bases, with 18 bases left in between. This CDR3 reads CASSIMVGKASEAFF. CDR3 bases: TGTGCCAGTAGTATTATGGTCGGGAAGGCCAGTGAAGCTTTCTTT.

The rearrangement uses TRBV18 and TRBJ1-2; possible D gene TRBD1, 5 bases. Germline CDR1 and CDR2: KGHSH and LQKENI. V was clipped by 6 bases and J by 8 bases, with 13 bases between them. This CDR3 comprises 12 residues. The CDR3 is CASSPSGDGYTF. The CDR3 coding sequence is TGTGCCAGCTCTCCGAGCGGGGACGGCTACACCTTC.

This sequence joins TRBV3-1 (or the pseudogene TRBV3-2) and TRBJ1-5; D unresolved. Germline CDR1 reads LGHDT; CDR2 reads YNNKEL (reference sequence). The CDR3 consists of 15 residues. Between the trimmed V and J ends, which lost 0 bases and 3 bases, there was a span of 9 bases. The DNA for the CDR3 is TGTGCCAGCAGCCAAGATCCGGGGAACAATCAGCCCCAGCATTTT. Translating gives CASSQDPGNNQPQHF.

This clone has only one observation. The J gene is TRBJ2-2, the V gene TRBV6-5; TRBD1 matches at 7 bases. This CDR3 comprises 14 residues. CDR1 is MNHEY and CDR2 is SVGAGI in the germline V gene. Germline trimming cut 7 bases from V and 4 bases from J; bases unmatched to any gene: 6. The DNA for the CDR3 is TGTGCCAGCATCCGGACAGGCGCCACCGGGGAGCTGTTTTTT. The encoded protein is CASIRTGATGELFF.

V usage is TRBV5-1 and J usage is TRBJ2-2, with D perhaps TRBD2 (6 bases). This CDR3 comprises 13 residues. In germline, CDR1 is SGHRS, CDR2 YFSETQ. Trimming removed 2 bases at V and 6 bases at J, with 8 bases between. The CDR3 here is CASSLGGAGELFF. CDR3 DNA sequence: TGCGCCAGCAGCTTAGGAGGGGCCGGGGAGCTGTTTTTT.